This T cell receptor beta chain originates from a study of CD8+ T cells in alopecia areata (dated by TCRdb to about 2018). Background for the entire study: Treated patients were enrolled in an open-label pilot trial of oral tofacitinib at 5 to 10 mg twice daily for moderate-to-severe alopecia areata. Clonality in the scalp was compared among normal scalp (n=4), patchy alopecia areata scalp (n=8), and alopecia totalis/universalis scalp (n=8). Tofacitinib-treated patients had biopsies at baseline and at 4 and 24 weeks of treatment, with a later scalp biopsy in several patients. Human TCRbeta sequencing covered scalp tissue and sorted CD4+ and CD8+ peripheral blood T cells from patchy and totalis/universalis alopecia areata patients and healthy controls. In treated patients, disease severity was measured using the SALT score, which gives the percentage of scalp surface area affected. RNA came from the PAXgene miRNA kit for fixed scalp, the miRNeasy kit for PBMCs, and the RNeasy kit for mouse skin. In both human patients and the C3H/HeJ mouse model, the study applied high-throughput TCRbeta sequencing to look at T cell clonal expansion in alopecia areata. Patients received tofacitinib for 6 to 18 months and were then followed off drug for 6 months to check for delayed response and recurrence. TCRbeta CDR3 regions were amplified by immunoSEQ multiplex PCR using 35 Vbeta forward and 13 Jbeta reverse primers. Broader findings and caveats from the paper: Tofacitinib significantly lowered scalp clonality and the number of expanded CD8+ clones among the top 100 scalp clones. Many expanded lesional clones were found to persist in scalp and blood during tofacitinib treatment, and relapse after treatment cessation may be partly explained by this persistence. Higher clonality and more expanded CD8+ clones were observed in lesional scalp than in normal scalp, particularly in alopecia totalis/universalis, a finding suggestive of antigenic drive. Unlike mouse skin, where gammadelta T cells dominate, normal human skin contains resident alphabeta T cells that get sequenced too, which complicates analysis of the scalp TCR repertoire. Shared TCR sequences between patients were less evident than in mice, which may be partly attributable to HLA diversity in the patient population. Because the treated cohort was small and had just a single nonresponder, larger studies are needed to establish links between baseline CD8+ expansion and response.

Libraries were constructed by the immunoSEQ multiplex PCR assay. For TCR sequencing, RNA was extracted from every sample and reverse transcribed into cDNA to serve as template. SuperScript III was used to make first-strand cDNA, primed with a 2:1 mix of oligo-dT and random hexamers. A synthetic immune receptor repertoire was used to measure amplification bias, and any remaining bias was corrected computationally. The study's own analysis went as follows. Raw reads were preprocessed for error removal, and CDR3 was defined according to IMGT conventions as running from the conserved cysteine to phenylalanine. Clonality was computed by normalizing Shannon entropy by log2 of the number of productive unique TCRs and subtracting the result from 1. Whether each scalp clone was CD4 or CD8 was inferred by checking scalp TCRbeta sequences against the CD4 and CD8 repertoires from sorted blood. TCRdb re-hosts the immuneACCESS table, in-frame sequences only. Its copies lack some clones; in the studies checked, an unresolved V gene accounts for under half of them, and the cause for the rest is not known. V and J calls and clone size follow that table, whereas D and trimming were derived from the DNA. The sample includes some 190,000 clones, with more than 55% observed a single time. The ten biggest clones cover 0.69% of the sample.

The time point label of this sample denotes: less than five weeks on oral tofacitinib. Per the publication, the treatment or condition label means: oral pan-JAK inhibitor, 5-10 mg twice daily. From alopecia areata patients, peripheral blood was collected along with lesional scalp punch biopsies. PBMCs were isolated by density centrifugation and stained for CD3, CD4 and CD8, after which CD4+ and CD8+ T cells were sorted on a FACSAria. The CDR3 numbers 19 residues from cysteine through phenylalanine. Here the CDR3 DNA is all that survives: 57 bases in frame from base 1. V lost 2 bases and J lost 0 bases, and the count of bases not matched to a germline gene is 11. The table lists this clone with a few counts. Its antigen specificity is not known. No base-level quality is on record; no much larger clone is a single base apart.

The chain joins TRBV23-1 to TRBJ2-4, and TRBD1 aligns with 9 junction nucleotides. TRBV23-1 is an ORF for which the function is uncertain. This receptor was obtained from a human donor with alopecia areata. Material: CD4+ T cells sorted from blood, obtained at week 4, from a patient treated with tofacitinib. The DNA sequence is given as TGCGCCAGCAGTCAACGCGACAGGGGGGCCCTCTTAGCCAAAAACATTCAGTACTTC. It translates to CASSQRDRGALLAKNIQYF.